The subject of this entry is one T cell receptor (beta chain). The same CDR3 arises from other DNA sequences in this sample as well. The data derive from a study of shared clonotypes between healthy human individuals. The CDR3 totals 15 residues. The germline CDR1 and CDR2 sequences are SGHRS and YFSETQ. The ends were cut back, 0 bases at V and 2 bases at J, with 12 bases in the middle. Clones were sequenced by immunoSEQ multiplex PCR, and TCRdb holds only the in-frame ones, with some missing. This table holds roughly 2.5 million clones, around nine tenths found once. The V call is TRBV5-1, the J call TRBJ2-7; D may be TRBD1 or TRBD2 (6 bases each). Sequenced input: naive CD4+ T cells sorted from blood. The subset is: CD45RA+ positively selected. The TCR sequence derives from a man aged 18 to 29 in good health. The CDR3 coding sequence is TGCGCCAGCAGCTTGGATGGAGGGGGTCCCTACGAGCAGTACTTC. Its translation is CASSLDGGGPYEQYF.